The entry that follows covers one T cell receptor (beta chain) sequence. The antigen is unknown. TCRdb redid the calling of the 5' RACE reads with MiXCR, one entry per CDR3 protein. The sample consists of about 82,000 distinct CDR3 sequences, 13% of them appearing once. CDR3 length: 12 residues. Germline-derived CDR1 and CDR2 are SGHVS and FNYEAQ. V shed 1 base and J shed 7 bases, with 7 bases lying between them. The sample originates from a study of early T cells in non-severe SARS-CoV-2 infection. Study in general: Bulk RNA taken from unsorted whole blood was sequenced, leaving chains unpaired. Whole-study findings and limits: Anti-spike CD8 responses were favored in VDJdb matching, and private and CD4 specificities were missed.

Sequenced material: whole blood. The chain is built from TRBV7-6 and TRBJ1-1; D is unresolved. This clonotype originated in an adult who was a healthcare worker with PCR-confirmed SARS-CoV-2 infection or an uninfected control (not recorded which). The CDR3 loop reads CASSLGGDEAFF. CDR3 nucleotide sequence: TGTGCCAGCAGCTTAGGAGGAGATGAAGCTTTCTTT.